Here is one T cell receptor (beta chain) with its context. This sample was taken from a study of control samples from healthy donors and cancer patients. The data were produced by immunoSEQ multiplex PCR, yet TCRdb's version contains in-frame clones alone and is incomplete. The table records some 140,000 clones, just under 95% of them present only once. The CDR3 totals 14 residues. The trim removed 6 bases at V and 5 bases at J, leaving 4 bases unmatched. Germline V gene sequence: CDR1 SGHVS, CDR2 FQNEAQ. This TCR was recovered from a man in his forties in good health. The sample taken for sequencing was blood. V gene TRBV7-8 combines with J gene TRBJ2-1, with TRBD2 matching 10 bases. CDR3 bases: TGTGCCAGCAGACTAGCGGGGACGAACAATGAGCAGTTCTTC. Translation: CASRLAGTNNEQFF.